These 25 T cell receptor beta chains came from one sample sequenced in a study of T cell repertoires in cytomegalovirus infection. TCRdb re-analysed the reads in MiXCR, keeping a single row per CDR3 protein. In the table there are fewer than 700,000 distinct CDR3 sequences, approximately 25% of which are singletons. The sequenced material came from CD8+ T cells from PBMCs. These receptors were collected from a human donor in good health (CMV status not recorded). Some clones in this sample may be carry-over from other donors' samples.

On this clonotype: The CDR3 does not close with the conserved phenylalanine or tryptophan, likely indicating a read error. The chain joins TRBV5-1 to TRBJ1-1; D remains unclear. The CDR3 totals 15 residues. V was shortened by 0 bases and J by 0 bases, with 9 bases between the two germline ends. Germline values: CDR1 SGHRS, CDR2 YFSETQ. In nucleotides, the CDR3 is TGCGCCAGCAGCTTGGCTTCGGGGTTGAACACTGAAGCTTTCTCT. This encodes CASSLASGLNTEAFS.

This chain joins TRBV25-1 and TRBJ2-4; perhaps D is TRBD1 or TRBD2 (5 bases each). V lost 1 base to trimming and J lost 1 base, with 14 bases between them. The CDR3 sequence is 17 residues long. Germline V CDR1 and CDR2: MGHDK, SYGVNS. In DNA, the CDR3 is TGTGCCAGCAGTGAATTCGGGGCGCGTTCGGCCAAAAACATTCAGTACTTC. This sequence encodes CASSEFGARSAKNIQYF.

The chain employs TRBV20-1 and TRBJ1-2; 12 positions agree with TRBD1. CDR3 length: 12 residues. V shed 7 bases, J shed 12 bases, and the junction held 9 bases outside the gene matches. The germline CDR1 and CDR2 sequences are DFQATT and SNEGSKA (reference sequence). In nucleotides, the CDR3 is TGCAGTGAACCGGGACAGGGGGCGAGGCACACCTTC. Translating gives CSEPGQGARHTF.

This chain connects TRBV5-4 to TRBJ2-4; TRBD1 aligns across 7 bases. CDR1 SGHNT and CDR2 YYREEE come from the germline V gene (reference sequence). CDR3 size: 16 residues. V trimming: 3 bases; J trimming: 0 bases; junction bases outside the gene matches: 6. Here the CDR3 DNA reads TGTGCCAGCAGCTCGGACAGGACTCTAGCCAAAAACATTCAGTACTTC. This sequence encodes CASSSDRTLAKNIQYF.

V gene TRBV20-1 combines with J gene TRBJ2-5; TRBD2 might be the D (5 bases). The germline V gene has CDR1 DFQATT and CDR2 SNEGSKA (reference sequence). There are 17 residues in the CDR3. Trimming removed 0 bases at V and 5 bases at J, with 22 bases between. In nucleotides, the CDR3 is TGCAGTGCTAGAGATCTACCAGACGGGGAGATGAGGGAGACCCAGTACTTC. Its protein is CSARDLPDGEMRETQYF.

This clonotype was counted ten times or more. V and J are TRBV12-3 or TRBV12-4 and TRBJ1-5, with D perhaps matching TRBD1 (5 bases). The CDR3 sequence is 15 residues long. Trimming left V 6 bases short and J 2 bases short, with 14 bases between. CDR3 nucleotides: TGTGCCAGCAGCCAGGGAGGAGTTGGCAATCAGCCCCAGCATTTT. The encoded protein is CASSQGGVGNQPQHF.

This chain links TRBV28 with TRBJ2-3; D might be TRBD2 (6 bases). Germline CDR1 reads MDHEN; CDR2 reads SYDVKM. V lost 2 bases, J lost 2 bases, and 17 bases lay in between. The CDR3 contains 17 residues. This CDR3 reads CASSLGTSTSLTDTQYF. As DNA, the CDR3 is TGTGCCAGCAGTTTAGGGACTTCCACTTCTCTCACAGATACGCAGTATTTT.

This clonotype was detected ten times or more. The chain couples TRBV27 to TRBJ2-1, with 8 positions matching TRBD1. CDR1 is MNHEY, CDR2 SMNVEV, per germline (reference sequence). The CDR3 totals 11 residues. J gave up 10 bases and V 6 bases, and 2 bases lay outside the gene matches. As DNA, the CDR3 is TGTGCCAGCAGGGGGACAGGCGAGCAGTTCTTC. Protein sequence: CASRGTGEQFF.

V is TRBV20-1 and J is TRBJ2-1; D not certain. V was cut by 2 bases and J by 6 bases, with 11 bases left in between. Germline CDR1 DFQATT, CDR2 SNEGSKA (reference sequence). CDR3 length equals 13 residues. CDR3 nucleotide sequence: TGCAGTGCTAGACGTCTTGGGTCCAATGAGCAGTTCTTC. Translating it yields CSARRLGSNEQFF.

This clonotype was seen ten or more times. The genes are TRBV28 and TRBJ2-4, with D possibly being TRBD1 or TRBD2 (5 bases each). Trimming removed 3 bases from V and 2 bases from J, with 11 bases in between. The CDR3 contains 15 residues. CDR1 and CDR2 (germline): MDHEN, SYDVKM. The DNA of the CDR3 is TGTGCCAGCAGTTTCTGGGACCCCACCAAAAACATTCAGTACTTC. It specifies CASSFWDPTKNIQYF. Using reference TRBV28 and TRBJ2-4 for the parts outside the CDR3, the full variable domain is DVKVTQSSRYLVKRTGEKVFLECVQDMDHENMFWYRQDPGLGLRLIYFSYDVKMKEKGDIPEGYSVSREKKERFSLILESASTNQTSMYLCASSFWDPTKNIQYFGAGTRLSVL.

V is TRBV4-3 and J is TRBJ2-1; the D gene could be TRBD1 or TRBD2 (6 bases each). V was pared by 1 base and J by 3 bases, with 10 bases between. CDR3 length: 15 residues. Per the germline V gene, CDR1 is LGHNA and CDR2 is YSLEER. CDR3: CASSQVGGDYNEQFF. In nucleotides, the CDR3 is TGCGCCAGCAGCCAAGTGGGGGGCGACTACAATGAGCAGTTCTTC.

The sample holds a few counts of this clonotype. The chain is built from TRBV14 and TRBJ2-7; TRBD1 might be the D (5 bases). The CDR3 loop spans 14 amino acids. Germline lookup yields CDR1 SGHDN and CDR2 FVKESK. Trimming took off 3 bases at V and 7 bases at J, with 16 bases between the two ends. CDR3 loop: CASSQRQRTIEQYV. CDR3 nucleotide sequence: TGTGCCAGCAGCCAGCGACAGAGAACGATAGAGCAGTACGTC.

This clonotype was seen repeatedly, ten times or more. The CDR3 spells CASSESGRIYGYTF. The CDR3, as DNA: TGTGCCAGCAGTGAATCCGGACGGATCTATGGCTACACCTTC. The chain joins TRBV2 to TRBJ1-2; no definite D call. CDR1 is SNHLY and CDR2 is FYNNEI in the germline V gene. The V gene lost 2 bases and the J gene lost 4 bases, with 11 bases spanning the gap. This CDR3 has 14 amino acids.

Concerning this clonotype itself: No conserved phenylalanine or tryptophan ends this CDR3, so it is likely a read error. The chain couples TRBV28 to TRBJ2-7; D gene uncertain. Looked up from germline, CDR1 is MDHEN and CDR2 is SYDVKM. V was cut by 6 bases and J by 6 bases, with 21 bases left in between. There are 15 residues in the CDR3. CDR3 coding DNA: TGTGCCAGCAGCCCGACCTTGGGCACCTTTCTCGAGCAGTACATC. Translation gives CASSPTLGTFLEQYI.

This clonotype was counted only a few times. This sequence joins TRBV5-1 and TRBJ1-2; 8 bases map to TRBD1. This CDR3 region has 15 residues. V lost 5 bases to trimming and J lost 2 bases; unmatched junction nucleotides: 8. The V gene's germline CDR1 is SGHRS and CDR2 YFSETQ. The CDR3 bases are TGCGCCAGCAGTACCGGGACAGGATCCAACTATGGCTACACCTTC. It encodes CASSTGTGSNYGYTF.

This chain's CDR3 is CASSYSEPRTRNQPQHF. The CDR3 region has the DNA TGTGCCAGCAGTTACTCCGAACCCAGGACTCGCAATCAGCCCCAGCATTTT. The chain recombines TRBV6-2 or TRBV6-3 with TRBJ1-5; no firm D call. This CDR3 is 17 amino acids long. CDR1 and CDR2 from the germline V gene are MNHEY and SVGEGT. V was clipped by 0 bases and J by 2 bases, with 14 bases between them.

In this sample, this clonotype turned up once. The CDR3 DNA is TGTGCCAGCAGTGAAGGGAGGGCTTTGAATCAGCCCCAGCATTTT. It specifies CASSEGRALNQPQHF. V gene TRBV2 combines with J gene TRBJ1-5, with D unresolved. This CDR3 comprises 15 residues. Germline CDR1 SNHLY, CDR2 FYNNEI. V was cut by 1 base and J by 4 bases, with 11 bases left in between. Looking up the rest from reference TRBV2 and TRBJ1-5 gives the full variable domain: EPEVTQTPSHQVTQMGQEVILRCVPISNHLYFYWYRQILGQKVEFLVSFYNNEISEKSEIFDDQFSVERPDGSNFTLKIRSTKLEDSAMYFCASSEGRALNQPQHFGDGTRLSIL.

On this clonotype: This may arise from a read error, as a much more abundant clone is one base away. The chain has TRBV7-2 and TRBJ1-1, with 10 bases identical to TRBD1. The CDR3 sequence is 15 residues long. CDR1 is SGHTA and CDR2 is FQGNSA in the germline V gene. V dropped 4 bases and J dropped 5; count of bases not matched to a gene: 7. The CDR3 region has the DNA TGTGCCAGCAGCTCTCGGGACAGGGGAGGGACTGAAGCTTTCTTT. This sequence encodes CASSSRDRGGTEAFF.

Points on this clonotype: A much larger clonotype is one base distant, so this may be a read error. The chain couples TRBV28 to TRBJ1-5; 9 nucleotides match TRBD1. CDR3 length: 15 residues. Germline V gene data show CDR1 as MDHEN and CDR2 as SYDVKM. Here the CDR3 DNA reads TGTGTCAGCAGTTTCGGGACAGGGCTCTATCAGCCCCAGCATTTT. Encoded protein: CVSSFGTGLYQPQHF.

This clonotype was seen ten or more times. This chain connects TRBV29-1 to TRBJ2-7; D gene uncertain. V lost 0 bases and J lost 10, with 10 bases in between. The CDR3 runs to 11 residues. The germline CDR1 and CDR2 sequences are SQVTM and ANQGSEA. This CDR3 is CSVEDLGTQYV. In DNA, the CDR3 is TGCAGCGTTGAAGATCTGGGCACCCAGTACGTC.

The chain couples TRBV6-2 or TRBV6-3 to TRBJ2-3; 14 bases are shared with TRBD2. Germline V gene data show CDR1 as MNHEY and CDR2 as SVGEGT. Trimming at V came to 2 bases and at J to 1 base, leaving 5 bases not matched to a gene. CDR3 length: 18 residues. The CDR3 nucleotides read TGTGCCAGCAGTTACAGGACTAGCGGGGGGCCAGGCACAGATACGCAGTATTTT. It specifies CASSYRTSGGPGTDTQYF.

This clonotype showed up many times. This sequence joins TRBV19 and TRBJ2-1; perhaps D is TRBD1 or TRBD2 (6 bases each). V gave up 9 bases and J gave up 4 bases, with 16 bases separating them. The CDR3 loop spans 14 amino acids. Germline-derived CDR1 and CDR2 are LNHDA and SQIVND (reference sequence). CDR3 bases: TGTGCCAGCAAAGTTGGGGGGCAATACAATGAGCAGTTCTTC. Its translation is CASKVGGQYNEQFF.

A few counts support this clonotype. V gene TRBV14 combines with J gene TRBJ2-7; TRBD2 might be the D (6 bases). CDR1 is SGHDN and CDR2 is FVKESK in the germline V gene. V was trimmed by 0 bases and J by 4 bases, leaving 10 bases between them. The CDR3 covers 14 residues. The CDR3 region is CASSQDAGPYEQYV. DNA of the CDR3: TGTGCCAGCAGCCAAGATGCGGGACCATACGAGCAGTACGTC.

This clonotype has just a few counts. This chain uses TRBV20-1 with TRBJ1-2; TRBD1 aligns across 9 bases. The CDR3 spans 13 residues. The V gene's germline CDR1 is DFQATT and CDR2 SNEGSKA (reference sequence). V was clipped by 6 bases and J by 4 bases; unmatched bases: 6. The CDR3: CSAGNRGPYGYTF. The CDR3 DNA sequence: TGCAGTGCCGGCAACAGGGGGCCCTATGGCTACACCTTC.

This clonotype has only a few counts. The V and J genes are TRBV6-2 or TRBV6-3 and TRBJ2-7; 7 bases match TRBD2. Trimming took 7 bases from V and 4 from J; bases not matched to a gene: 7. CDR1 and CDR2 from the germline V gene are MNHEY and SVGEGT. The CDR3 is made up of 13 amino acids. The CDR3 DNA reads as TGTGCCAGCACCGAACCGGGGGGATACGAGCAGTACTTC. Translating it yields CASTEPGGYEQYF.